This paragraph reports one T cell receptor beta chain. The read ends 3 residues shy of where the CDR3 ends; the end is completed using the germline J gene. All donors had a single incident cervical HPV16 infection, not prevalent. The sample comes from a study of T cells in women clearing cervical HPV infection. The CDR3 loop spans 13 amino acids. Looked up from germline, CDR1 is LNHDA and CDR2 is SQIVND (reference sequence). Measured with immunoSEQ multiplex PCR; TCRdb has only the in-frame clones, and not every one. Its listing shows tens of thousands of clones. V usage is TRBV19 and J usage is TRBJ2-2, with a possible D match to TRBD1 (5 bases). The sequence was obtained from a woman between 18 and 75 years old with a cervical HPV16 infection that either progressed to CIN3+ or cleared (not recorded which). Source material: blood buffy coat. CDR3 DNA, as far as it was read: TGTGCCAGTTTTGACAGCCCGAAGGAAAAG. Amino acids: CASFDSPKEK. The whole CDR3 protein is CASFDSPKEKLFF.